This T cell receptor (beta chain) was identified in a study of T cells in Graves' hyperthyroidism and ophthalmopathy. RNA transcripts gave rise to amplified TCR beta CDR3 regions. Carried out on the TCR CDR3, a first-round RT-PCR used the HTBI primer set. One entry per CDR3 protein, called by TCRdb with MiXCR from the multiplex PCR reads. The sample has under 450,000 distinct CDR3 sequences; 15% to 18% are singletons. Patients were excluded because of uncontrolled infection, other autoimmune disease, pregnancy or lactation. 10 ml fresh peripheral blood yielded the PBMCs. Details on this clonotype: Given a much more abundant clone one base away, this may be a read error.

This CDR3 region has 18 residues. Germline V gene lookup returns CDR1 KGHSH and CDR2 LQKENI. The J segment lost 1 base and the V segment lost 4 bases, leaving 12 bases of the junction unmatched. The receptor's source is a woman in her late teens or twenties with Graves' hyperthyroidism. Sample: blood. The chain employs TRBV18 and TRBJ2-1, with 8 bases matching TRBD2. The CDR3 DNA is TGTGCCAGCTCACAAGGGCCTCGCGGGAGGTTTTCCTACAATGAGCAGTTCTTC. Protein product: CASSQGPRGRFSYNEQFF.